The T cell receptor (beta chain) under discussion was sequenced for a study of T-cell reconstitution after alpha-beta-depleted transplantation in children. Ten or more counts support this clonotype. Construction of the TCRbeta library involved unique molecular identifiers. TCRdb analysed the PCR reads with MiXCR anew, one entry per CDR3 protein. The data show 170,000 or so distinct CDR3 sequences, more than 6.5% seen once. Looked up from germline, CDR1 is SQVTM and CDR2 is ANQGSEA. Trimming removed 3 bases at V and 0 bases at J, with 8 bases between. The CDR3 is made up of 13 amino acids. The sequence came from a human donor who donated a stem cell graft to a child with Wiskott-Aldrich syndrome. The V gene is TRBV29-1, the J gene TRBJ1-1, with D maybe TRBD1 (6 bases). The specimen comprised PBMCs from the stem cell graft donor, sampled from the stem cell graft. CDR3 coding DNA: TGCAGCGTTGATCAGGGGTTGAACACTGAAGCTTTCTTT. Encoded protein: CSVDQGLNTEAFF.